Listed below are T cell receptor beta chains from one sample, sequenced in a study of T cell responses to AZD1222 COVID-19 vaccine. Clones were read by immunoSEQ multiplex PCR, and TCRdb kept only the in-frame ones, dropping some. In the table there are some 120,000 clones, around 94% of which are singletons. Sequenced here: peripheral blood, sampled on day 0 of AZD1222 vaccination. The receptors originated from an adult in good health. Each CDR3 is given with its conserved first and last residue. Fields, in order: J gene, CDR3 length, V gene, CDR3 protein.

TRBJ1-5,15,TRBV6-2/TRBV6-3,CASSWGGTGNQPQHF
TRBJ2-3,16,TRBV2,CASSELGTLGTDTQYF
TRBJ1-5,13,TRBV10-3,CAISGGESGPQHF
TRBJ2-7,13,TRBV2,CASKQGQGYEQYF
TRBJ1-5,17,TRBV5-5,CASSQEGAVYSNQPQHF
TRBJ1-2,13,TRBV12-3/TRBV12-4,CASSPSHRLGYTF
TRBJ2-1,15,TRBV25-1,CASSETSGRTNEQFF
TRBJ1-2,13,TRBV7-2,CASSLGWGNGYTF
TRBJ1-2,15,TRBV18,CASSPATGNPYGYTF
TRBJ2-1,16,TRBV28,CASSLFGGGYGNEQFF
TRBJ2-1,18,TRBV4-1,CASSLSFQGGGSFNEQFF
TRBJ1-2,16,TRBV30,CAWSLKPGQGIYGYTF
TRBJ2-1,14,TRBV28,CASMSAVLGGEQFF
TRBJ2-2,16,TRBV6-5,CASSYAAGANTGELFF
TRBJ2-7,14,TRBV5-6,CASSLLGTAYEQYF
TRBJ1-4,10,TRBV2,CASRIEKLFF
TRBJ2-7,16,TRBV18,CASSPQGTGGAYEQYF
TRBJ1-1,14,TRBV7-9,CASSSDTVGIEAFF
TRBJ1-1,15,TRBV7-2,CASSSDRGPNTEAFF
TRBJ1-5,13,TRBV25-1,CASSEYDLQPQHF
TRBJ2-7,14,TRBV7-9,CASSRGTGTYEQYF
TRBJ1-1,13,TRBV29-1,CSVAWTANTEAFF
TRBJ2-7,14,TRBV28,CASSWGQGANEQYF
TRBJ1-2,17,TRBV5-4,CASSLGYGQGRNYGYTF
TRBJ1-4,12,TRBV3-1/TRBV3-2,CASASQGGELFF
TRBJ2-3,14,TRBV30,CAWSSSGPTDTQYF
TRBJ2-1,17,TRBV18,CASSPPTSGSYYNEQFF
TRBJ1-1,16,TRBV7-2,CASSLRQGTMNTEAFF
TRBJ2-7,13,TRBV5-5,CASTGTNAYEQYF
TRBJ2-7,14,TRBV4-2,CASSQDEGPYEQYF
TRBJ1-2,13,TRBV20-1,CSASNTGVGGYTF
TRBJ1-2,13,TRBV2,CASTRQGSNGYTF
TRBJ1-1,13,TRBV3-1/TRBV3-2,CASTQGQGLVAFF
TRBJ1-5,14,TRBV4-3,CASSRGTGNQPQHF
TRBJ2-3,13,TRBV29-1,CSVESQPMDTQYF
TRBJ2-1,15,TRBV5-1,CASSLGTRVKDEQFF
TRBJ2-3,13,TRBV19,CASRRQGTDTQYF
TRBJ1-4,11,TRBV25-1,CASRAGEKLFF